One and the same sample provided the 9 T cell receptor beta chains below, sequenced in a study of post-analysis software for immune sequencing data. Their antigen targets remain unknown. Incorporated into the TCR beta cDNA libraries were unique molecular identifiers, which served to reduce PCR and sequencing biases. TCRdb reprocessed the PCR reads with MiXCR, giving one entry per CDR3 protein. The sample shows roughly 400,000 distinct CDR3 sequences, less than 40% of them seen only once. General study results and limits: In patients, TRBV5-6, TRBV5-1 and TRBV20-1 belonged to 4 or 5 TRBV segments found more frequently than in controls.

What was sequenced was blood. All receptors come from a girl aged 2-15 years with multiple sclerosis.

The genes are TRBV10-3 and TRBJ2-7; a weak D match, TRBD2 (5 bases). The CDR3 is 16 residues long. Per germline, CDR1 ENHRY and CDR2 SYGVKD. Trimming stripped 7 bases from V and 0 bases from J, with 19 bases between. CDR3 coding DNA: TGTGCCATCACTGCCTACCCCGAGGGAAGCTCCTACGAGCAGTACTTC. It specifies CAITAYPEGSSYEQYF.

The genes are TRBV20-1 and TRBJ2-5; no definite D call. Trimming took 2 bases from V and 4 from J, leaving 14 bases between them. This CDR3 spans 14 amino acids. The V gene's germline CDR1 is DFQATT and CDR2 SNEGSKA (reference sequence). CDR3 protein: CSARMGSAGETQYF. In DNA, the CDR3 is TGCAGTGCTAGAATGGGGTCGGCTGGAGAGACCCAGTACTTC.

The chain links TRBV28 to TRBJ2-7; 8 nucleotides align to TRBD1. The CDR3 has 13 residues. Germline values: CDR1 MDHEN, CDR2 SYDVKM. V lost 7 bases to trimming and J lost 2 bases; unmatched junction nucleotides: 4. The CDR3 spells CASISQGAYEQYF. The CDR3 DNA is TGTGCCAGCATCTCACAGGGGGCCTACGAGCAGTACTTC.

The table lists this clonotype with many counts. The CDR3 DNA reads as TGTGCCAGCAGTGACTCTGGGCATCCCTACGAGCAGTACTTC. It is translated as CASSDSGHPYEQYF. This chain uses TRBV6-4 with TRBJ2-7; D unclear. The germline V and J ends were trimmed by 0 bases and 2 bases, with 8 bases remaining between them. In germline, CDR1 is MRHNA, CDR2 SNTAGT. This CDR3 is 14 amino acids long.

For this clonotype: Because the CDR3 is missing its conserved closing phenylalanine or tryptophan, this is likely a read error. The V gene is TRBV7-2, the J gene TRBJ2-3; D is uncertain. The germline V gene encodes CDR1 SGHTA and CDR2 FQGNSA. The CDR3 has 14 amino acids. The V and J ends lost 1 base and 4 bases respectively, with 9 bases between them. The DNA of the CDR3 is TGTGCCAGCAGCTTAGTTCTAGTCCCAGATACGCAGTATATT. It specifies CASSLVLVPDTQYI.

The chain recombines TRBV20-1 with TRBJ1-3; 9 nucleotides align to TRBD1. With 6 bases clipped from V and 2 bases from J, the junction kept 8 bases outside the gene matches. The germline CDR1 and CDR2 sequences are DFQATT and SNEGSKA (reference sequence). The CDR3 totals 15 residues. Written as DNA, the CDR3 is TGCAGTGCCGACAGGACAGGGGCGGCTGGAAACACCATATATTTT. Protein product: CSADRTGAAGNTIYF.

In its sample, this clonotype was seen a few times. The chain is built from TRBV6-6 and TRBJ1-2; D possibly corresponds to TRBD1 (5 bases). Germline V lookup: CDR1 MNHNY, CDR2 SVGAGI (reference sequence). V gave up 7 bases and J gave up 8 bases, with 20 bases separating them. This CDR3 is built from 14 residues. The CDR3 reads CASTSEGIKLGYTF. The CDR3 coding sequence is TGTGCCAGCACCTCGGAGGGGATTAAGTTGGGCTACACCTTC.

This clonotype has only a few counts. This chain links TRBV7-9 with TRBJ2-1; D remains unclear. From germline, CDR1 is SEHNR and CDR2 FQNEAQ (reference sequence). This CDR3 has 13 residues. Trimming took 4 bases from V and 6 from J, leaving 10 bases between them. The CDR3 coding sequence is TGTGCCAGCAGCTCCCCTACGTCCAATGAGCAGTTCTTC. Protein sequence: CASSSPTSNEQFF.

This clonotype was seen many times. The chain has TRBV7-3 and TRBJ2-3; TRBD2 agrees at 8 bases. This CDR3 is built from 16 residues. Germline values: CDR1 SGHTA, CDR2 FQGTGA. J gave up 2 bases and V 1 base, and 5 bases lay outside the gene matches. CDR3 in DNA: TGTGCCAGCAGCTTAAGCTCTAGCGGGCTCACAGATACGCAGTATTTT. It is translated as CASSLSSSGLTDTQYF.